A single sample is the source of the 27 T cell receptor beta chains below, sequenced in a study of beta chain features in type 1 diabetes (dated by TCRdb to 2016 to 2019). The library was prepared using the immunoSEQ multiplex PCR assay. The entire amount of isolated RNA was reverse transcribed using the High Capacity cDNA Reverse Transcription Kit, so the sequenced TCRB transcripts were expressed ones. Held by TCRdb, this immuneACCESS table contains in-frame sequences only and omits some clones. Under half of the omission traces to an unresolved V gene where checked; the cause of the rest is unknown. The sample records 300,000 to 400,000 clones, 8% to 13% of which are singletons. The top ten clonotypes cover approximately 0.016% of the sample. The sequenced sample consisted of naive CD4+ T cells from blood. According to the study, the label for this sample's cell subset or site signals: true naive CD4+ T cells. The receptors derive from a woman aged 30 to 39 in good health.

This clone was observed a few times. The chain combines TRBV7-2 with TRBJ2-5; D remains unclear. Between the trimmed V and J ends, which lost 1 base and 1 base, there was a span of 10 bases. This CDR3 has 15 residues. Germline CDR1 and CDR2: SGHTA and FQGNSA. The CDR3 loop is CASSLVQVPQETQYF. The CDR3 DNA reads as TGTGCCAGCAGCTTAGTCCAGGTTCCCCAAGAGACCCAGTACTTC.

The rearrangement links TRBV25-1 to TRBJ2-7; TRBD2 is a possible D gene (6 bases). Germline V CDR1 and CDR2: MGHDK, SYGVNS. Trimming pared 7 bases from V and 6 bases from J, leaving 22 bases between. There are 15 residues in the CDR3. CDR3 sequence: CASTKRGGGYGEQYF. CDR3 DNA: TGTGCCAGCACCAAGAGGGGTGGGGGGTACGGCGAGCAGTACTTC.

V gene TRBV6-6 combines with J gene TRBJ2-4; TRBD2 might be the D (5 bases). With 0 bases removed from V and 9 bases from J, the gap between germline ends came to 12 bases. The CDR3 is made up of 14 amino acids. The germline CDR1 and CDR2 sequences are MNHNY and SVGAGI (reference sequence). CDR3 DNA: TGTGCCAGCAGTTACTCAGGACTGGGCTCCATTCAGTACTTC. This codes for CASSYSGLGSIQYF.

The rearrangement joins TRBV11-1 to TRBJ1-1; TRBD1 matches at 11 bases. The length of the CDR3 is 16 residues. Trimming took 4 bases from V and 1 from J; bases not matched to a gene: 5. The V gene's germline CDR1 is SGHAT and CDR2 FQDESV (reference sequence). The CDR3: CASSSGQGGSNTEAFF. For the CDR3, the DNA is TGTGCCAGCAGCTCGGGACAGGGGGGCTCGAACACTGAAGCTTTCTTT.

The chain uses TRBV7-2 and TRBJ2-5; tentative D call: TRBD2 (6 bases). The V gene lost 1 base and the J gene lost 5 bases, with 11 bases spanning the gap. Germline CDR1 and CDR2: SGHTA and FQGNSA. CDR3 length: 14 residues. CDR3 DNA sequence: TGTGCCAGCAGCTTAGGCGGGAAATTGGAGACCCAGTACTTC. Translation: CASSLGGKLETQYF.

This clone has just a few counts. The chain links TRBV15 to TRBJ2-2, with TRBD1 matching over 8 bases. The CDR3 sequence is 16 residues long. V dropped 0 bases and J dropped 4; count of bases not matched to a gene: 4. Germline V gene lookup returns CDR1 LNHNV and CDR2 YYDKDF (reference sequence). This chain's CDR3 is CATSRDPRGPTGELFF. The CDR3 coding sequence is TGTGCCACCAGCAGAGATCCCAGGGGGCCCACCGGGGAGCTGTTTTTT.

This clone has more than one count but fewer than ten. The J gene is TRBJ2-5, the V gene TRBV27, with a possible D match to TRBD2 (5 bases). This CDR3 has 14 residues. Trimming stripped 2 bases from V and 1 base from J, with 8 bases between. Germline V CDR1 and CDR2: MNHEY, SMNVEV (reference sequence). The CDR3 nucleotides are TGTGCCAGCAGTTTAAGAGGGAGCCAAGAGACCCAGTACTTC. Its translation is CASSLRGSQETQYF.

The J gene is TRBJ2-1, the V gene TRBV11-2; D ambiguous. The V end was cut by 2 bases, the J end by 0 bases, with 5 bases between. This CDR3 contains 14 residues. In germline, CDR1 is SGHAT, CDR2 FQNNGV. CDR3 in amino acids: CASSLIASYNEQFF. In nucleotides, the CDR3 is TGTGCCAGCAGCTTAATAGCCTCCTACAATGAGCAGTTCTTC.

The V call is TRBV6-5, the J call TRBJ1-5; D gene ambiguous. V dropped 8 bases and J dropped 6 bases, with 11 bases sitting between them. The CDR3 consists of 12 residues. Germline values: CDR1 MNHEY, CDR2 SVGAGI. CDR3 sequence: CASGSRVQPQHF. Written as DNA, the CDR3 is TGTGCCAGCGGATCGAGGGTTCAGCCCCAGCATTTT.

This clone was detected only a few times. This chain links TRBV5-6 with TRBJ1-2, with D possibly matching TRBD1 (6 bases). The CDR3 contains 13 residues. Trimming removed 1 base at V and 7 bases at J, with 11 bases between. Germline V lookup: CDR1 SGHDT, CDR2 YYEEEE. CDR3 amino acids: CASSLRQAVGYTF. DNA of the CDR3: TGTGCCAGCAGCTTGAGACAGGCAGTTGGCTACACCTTC.

In the case of this clone: Distinct nucleotide sequences in the sample also encode this CDR3. The chain employs TRBV18 and TRBJ2-5; 10 bases are a match to TRBD2. CDR1 is KGHSH and CDR2 is LQKENI in the germline V gene. There are 15 residues in the CDR3. J lost 1 base, V lost 3 bases, and 2 bases had no gene match. The CDR3 protein is CASSPRTSGQETQYF. The DNA for the CDR3 is TGTGCCAGCTCACCCCGGACTAGCGGCCAAGAGACCCAGTACTTC.

The sample holds a few counts of this clone. This chain uses TRBV5-1 with TRBJ2-3; 8 bases agree with TRBD1. The CDR3 is made up of 18 amino acids. V shed 1 base, J shed 1 base, and the junction held 11 bases outside the gene matches. CDR1 is SGHRS and CDR2 is YFSETQ in the germline V gene. The CDR3, as DNA: TGCGCCAGCAGCTTGCGGGAATCAGGGGGCATTCGCACAGATACGCAGTATTTT. It codes for CASSLRESGGIRTDTQYF.

The J gene is TRBJ2-1, the V gene TRBV13; no definite D call. The CDR3 runs to 14 residues. Trimming cost V 5 bases and J 7 bases, with 15 bases left between them. Germline-derived CDR1 and CDR2 are PRHDT and FYEKMQ (reference sequence). The CDR3 sequence is CASSARRRGNEQFF. In DNA, the CDR3 is TGTGCCAGCAGCGCCCGACGTCGAGGTAATGAGCAGTTCTTC.

Regarding this clone: Other DNA sequences in the sample encode the same CDR3. The V call is TRBV27, the J call TRBJ2-7; 12 positions match TRBD2. With 6 bases clipped from V and 1 base from J, the junction kept 4 bases outside the gene matches. The germline V gene encodes CDR1 MNHEY and CDR2 SMNVEV (reference sequence). CDR3 length: 15 residues. For the CDR3, the DNA is TGTGCCAGCAGCTCCGGGACTAGCGGGTCCTACGAGCAGTACTTC. This sequence encodes CASSSGTSGSYEQYF.

V and J are TRBV11-2 and TRBJ2-3; 7 nucleotides align to TRBD2. This CDR3 region has 15 residues. Germline-derived CDR1 and CDR2 are SGHAT and FQNNGV. V trimming: 5 bases; J trimming: 0 bases; junction bases outside the gene matches: 5. As DNA, the CDR3 is TGTGCCAGCAGCCTAGTTAGCGGGAGCACAGATACGCAGTATTTT. Protein: CASSLVSGSTDTQYF. Full variable domain (missing parts from reference TRBV11-2 and TRBJ2-3): EAGVAQSPRYKIIEKRQSVAFWCNPISGHATLYWYQQILGQGPKLLIQFQNNGVVDDSQLPKDRFSAERLKGVDSTLKIQPAKLEDSAVYLCASSLVSGSTDTQYFGPGTRLTVL.

In this sample, this clone turned up a few times. The J gene is TRBJ2-7, the V gene TRBV28; 7 bases are shared with TRBD2. With V trimmed by 6 bases and J by 0 bases, 14 bases remained unmatched. The germline CDR1 and CDR2 sequences are MDHEN and SYDVKM. This CDR3 is built from 17 residues. In nucleotides, the CDR3 is TGTGCCAGCAGAACTGAGTGGGTGCCTAGCGGCTCCTACGAGCAGTACTTC. It is translated as CASRTEWVPSGSYEQYF.

This clone came up a few times. This chain links TRBV29-1 with TRBJ2-3; TRBD2 aligns across 11 bases. Germline-derived CDR1 and CDR2 are SQVTM and ANQGSEA. There are 13 residues in the CDR3. The V segment lost 4 bases and the J segment 12 bases; nucleotides outside the gene matches: 9. The CDR3 DNA reads as TGCAGCGTTGCCAGAACTAGCGGGAGTAGTCAGTATTTT. This gives the protein CSVARTSGSSQYF.

Note on this clone: This sample also contains other DNA sequences that code for the same CDR3. The DNA for the CDR3 is TGTGCCAGCTCACCAGGGCTAGCGGGCTCCTACGAGCAGTACTTC. Translating gives CASSPGLAGSYEQYF. V is TRBV18 and J is TRBJ2-7; 8 nucleotides match TRBD2. V dropped 2 bases and J dropped 0; count of bases not matched to a gene: 3. Germline CDR1 is KGHSH and CDR2 is LQKENI. The CDR3 consists of 15 residues. The whole variable domain, filled in from reference TRBV18 and TRBJ2-7, reads NAGVMQNPRHLVRRRGQEARLRCSPMKGHSHVYWYRQLPEEGLKFMVYLQKENIIDESGMPKERFSAEFPKEGPSILRIQQVVRGDSAAYFCASSPGLAGSYEQYFGPGTRLTVT.

V usage is TRBV9 and J usage is TRBJ2-2; 8 positions match TRBD1. The CDR3 extends over 16 amino acids. With 6 bases clipped from V and 0 bases from J, the junction kept 7 bases outside the gene matches. Germline V lookup: CDR1 SGDLS, CDR2 YYNGEE. DNA of the CDR3: TGTGCCAGCACCAAACGACAGGGGACGAACACCGGGGAGCTGTTTTTT. Its translation: CASTKRQGTNTGELFF.

The V call is TRBV9, the J call TRBJ2-4; no clear D gene. Per germline, CDR1 SGDLS and CDR2 YYNGEE. The CDR3 spans 14 residues. Trimming took off 0 bases at V and 7 bases at J, with 11 bases between the two ends. CDR3 bases: TGTGCCAGCAGCGTAGGTGGAGAGCTCAACATTCAGTACTTC. It translates to CASSVGGELNIQYF.

This clone has a handful of counts. The V gene is TRBV2, the J gene TRBJ2-5, with D perhaps matching TRBD1 (5 bases). This CDR3 has 12 residues. Germline V gives CDR1 SNHLY, CDR2 FYNNEI. The V gene lost 5 bases and the J gene lost 2 bases, with 6 bases spanning the gap. CDR3 in DNA: TGTGCCAGCAGTCGACAGCAAGAGACCCAGTACTTC. This gives the protein CASSRQQETQYF.

This clone was observed a few times. V usage is TRBV19 and J usage is TRBJ2-7; 7 nucleotides line up with TRBD2. This CDR3 comprises 15 residues. J gave up 3 bases and V 5 bases, and 10 bases lay outside the gene matches. Germline assignment: CDR1 LNHDA and CDR2 SQIVND (reference sequence). CDR3 amino acids: CASSPGGTGGYEQYF. CDR3 DNA sequence: TGTGCCAGTAGTCCCGGCGGGACGGGAGGCTACGAGCAGTACTTC.

In this sample, this clone turned up a few times. This rearrangement joins TRBV9 to TRBJ2-1; D possibly corresponds to TRBD2 (6 bases). V was clipped by 1 base and J by 4 bases, with 9 bases between them. CDR3 length: 14 amino acids. Germline-derived CDR1 and CDR2 are SGDLS and YYNGEE. CDR3 in amino acids: CASSVMGLYNEQFF. In DNA, the CDR3 is TGTGCCAGCAGCGTAATGGGACTTTACAATGAGCAGTTCTTC.

The chain uses TRBV4-3 and TRBJ2-7; D not resolved. This CDR3 is built from 16 residues. The V gene's germline CDR1 is LGHNA and CDR2 YSLEER. V lost 0 bases and J 4 bases, leaving 16 bases between the germline ends. Written as DNA, the CDR3 is TGCGCCAGCAGCCAAGATGGCCATAACAGTGCTTACGAGCAGTACTTC. Its protein product is CASSQDGHNSAYEQYF.

The chain combines TRBV6-5 with TRBJ1-4; 7 bases are a match to TRBD1. Germline V gene data show CDR1 as MNHEY and CDR2 as SVGAGI. V lost 6 bases, J lost 4 bases, and 5 bases stayed unmatched. The CDR3 contains 14 residues. In nucleotides, the CDR3 is TGTGCCAGCAGCCCGACAGGGAATAATGAAAAACTGTTTTTT. Translated: CASSPTGNNEKLFF.

This clone was seen only a few times. The chain links TRBV25-1 to TRBJ2-5; D ambiguous. Trimming left V 6 bases short and J 5 bases short, with 7 bases between. The CDR3 loop spans 11 amino acids. The germline V gene has CDR1 MGHDK and CDR2 SYGVNS. This CDR3 reads CASSLLETQYF. The CDR3 bases are TGTGCCAGCAGCCTTCTGGAGACCCAGTACTTC.

The chain recombines TRBV12-5 with TRBJ2-1; D is uncertain. The V and J ends lost 5 bases and 10 bases respectively, with 12 bases between them. Germline-derived CDR1 and CDR2 are LGHNT and FRNRAP. CDR3 length equals 12 residues. The CDR3 sequence is CASGLAFGEQFF. The DNA for the CDR3 is TGTGCTAGTGGTCTGGCCTTCGGGGAGCAGTTCTTC. The full variable domain, completed using reference TRBV12-5 and TRBJ2-1, is DARVTQTPRHKVTEMGQEVTMRCQPILGHNTVFWYRQTMMQGLELLAYFRNRAPLDDSGMPKDRFSAEMPDATLATLKIQPSEPRDSAVYFCASGLAFGEQFFGPGTRLTVL.